This T cell receptor beta chain was captured by sequencing in a study of blood T cell repertoires in COVID-19. Looking at the study overall: Samples came from the United States, Italy and Spain, spanning acute and convalescent COVID-19. From T cells, B-cell-depleted T cells, or PBMCs came the material, which was cDNA or gDNA.

Data came from immunoSEQ multiplex PCR; TCRdb stores just in-frame clones and leaves some out. The repertoire holds around 49,000 clones, with approximately 93% as singletons. The germline CDR1 and CDR2 sequences are SGHAT and FQNNGV. Trimming pared 1 base from V and 5 bases from J, leaving 9 bases between. The CDR3 length is 14 residues. The rearrangement joins TRBV11-2 to TRBJ1-3; TRBD1 might be the D (6 bases). What was sequenced was peripheral blood. The source of this sequence is a man aged 55 to 69 with COVID-19, enrolled during active disease. In DNA, the CDR3 is TGTGCCAGCAGCTTAGCAGGACAGAGAAACACCATATATTTT. Translated, it gives CASSLAGQRNTIYF.